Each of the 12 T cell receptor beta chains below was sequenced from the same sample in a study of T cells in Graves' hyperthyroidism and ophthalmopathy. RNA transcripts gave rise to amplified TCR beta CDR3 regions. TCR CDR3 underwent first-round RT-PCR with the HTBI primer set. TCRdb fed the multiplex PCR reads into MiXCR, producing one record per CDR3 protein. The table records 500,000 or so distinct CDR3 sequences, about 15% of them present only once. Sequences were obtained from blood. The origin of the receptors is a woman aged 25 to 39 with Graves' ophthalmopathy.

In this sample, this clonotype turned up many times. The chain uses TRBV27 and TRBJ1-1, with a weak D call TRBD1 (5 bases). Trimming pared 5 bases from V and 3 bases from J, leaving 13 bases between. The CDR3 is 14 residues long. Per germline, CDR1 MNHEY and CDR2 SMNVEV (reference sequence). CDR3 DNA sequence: TGTGCCAGCAGTCTCCGACAGCCCTACACTGAAGCTTTCTTT. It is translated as CASSLRQPYTEAFF.

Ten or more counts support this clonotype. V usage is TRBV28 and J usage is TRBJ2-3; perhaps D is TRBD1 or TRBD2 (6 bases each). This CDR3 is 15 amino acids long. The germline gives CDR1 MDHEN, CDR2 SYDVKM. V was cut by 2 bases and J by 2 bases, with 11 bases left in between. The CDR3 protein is CASSLTPGATDTQYF. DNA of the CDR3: TGTGCCAGCAGTTTAACTCCGGGGGCCACAGATACGCAGTATTTT.

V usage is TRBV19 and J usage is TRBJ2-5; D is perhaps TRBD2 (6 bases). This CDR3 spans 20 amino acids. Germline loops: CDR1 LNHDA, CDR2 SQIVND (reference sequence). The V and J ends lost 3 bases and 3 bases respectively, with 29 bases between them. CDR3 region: CASSIQDIGGLHLQKETQYF. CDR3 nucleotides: TGTGCCAGTAGTATCCAGGACATCGGAGGGTTACATCTGCAGAAAGAGACCCAGTACTTC.

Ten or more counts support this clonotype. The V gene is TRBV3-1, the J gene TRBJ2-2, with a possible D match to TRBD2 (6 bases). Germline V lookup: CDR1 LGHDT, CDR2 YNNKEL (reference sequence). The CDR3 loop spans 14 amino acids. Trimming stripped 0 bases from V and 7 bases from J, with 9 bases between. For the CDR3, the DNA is TGTGCCAGCAGCCAAGATCGGGAGTACGGGGAGCTGTTTTTT. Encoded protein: CASSQDREYGELFF.

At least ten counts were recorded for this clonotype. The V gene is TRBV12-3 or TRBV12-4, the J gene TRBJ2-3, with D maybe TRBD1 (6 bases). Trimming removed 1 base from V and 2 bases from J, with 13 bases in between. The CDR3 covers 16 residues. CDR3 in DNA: TGTGCCAGCAGTTTAGTTCTGGGGGCCATCACAGATACGCAGTATTTT. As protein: CASSLVLGAITDTQYF.

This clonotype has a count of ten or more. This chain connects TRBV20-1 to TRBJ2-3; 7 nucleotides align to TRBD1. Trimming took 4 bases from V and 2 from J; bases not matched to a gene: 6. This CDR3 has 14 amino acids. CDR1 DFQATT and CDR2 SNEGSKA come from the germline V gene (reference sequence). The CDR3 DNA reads TGCAGTGCTATCGAGGGGGCGTTCACAGATACGCAGTATTTT. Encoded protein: CSAIEGAFTDTQYF.

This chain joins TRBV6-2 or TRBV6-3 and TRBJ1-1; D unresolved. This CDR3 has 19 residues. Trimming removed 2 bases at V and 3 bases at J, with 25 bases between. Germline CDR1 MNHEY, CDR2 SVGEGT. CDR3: CASSYDSRLRVIWDTEAFF. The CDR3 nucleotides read TGTGCCAGCAGTTACGATTCCCGGCTCCGGGTCATTTGGGACACTGAAGCTTTCTTT.

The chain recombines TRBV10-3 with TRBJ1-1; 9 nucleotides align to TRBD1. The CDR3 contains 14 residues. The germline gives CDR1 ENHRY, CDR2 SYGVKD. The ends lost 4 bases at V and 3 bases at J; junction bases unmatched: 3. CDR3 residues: CAISVGTGYTEAFF. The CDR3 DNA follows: TGTGCCATCAGTGTAGGGACAGGGTACACTGAAGCTTTCTTT.

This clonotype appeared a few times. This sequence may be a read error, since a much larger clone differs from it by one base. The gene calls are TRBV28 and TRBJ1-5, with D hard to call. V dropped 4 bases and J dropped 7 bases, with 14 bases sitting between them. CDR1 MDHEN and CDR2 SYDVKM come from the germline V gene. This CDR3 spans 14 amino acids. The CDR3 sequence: CASSSPPGHQPQHF. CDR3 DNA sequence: TGTGCCAGCAGTTCCCCCCCCGGGCACCAGCCCCAGCATTTT. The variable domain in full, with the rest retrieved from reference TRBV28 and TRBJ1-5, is DVKVTQSSRYLVKRTGEKVFLECVQDMDHENMFWYRQDPGLGLRLIYFSYDVKMKEKGDIPEGYSVSREKKERFSLILESASTNQTSMYLCASSSPPGHQPQHFGDGTRLSIL.

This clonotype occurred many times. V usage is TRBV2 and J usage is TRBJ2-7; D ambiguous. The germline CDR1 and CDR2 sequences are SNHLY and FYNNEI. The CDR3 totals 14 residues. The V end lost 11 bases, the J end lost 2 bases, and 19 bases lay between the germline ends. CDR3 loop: CAGAAGLAPYEQYF. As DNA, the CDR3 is TGTGCCGGCGCGGCCGGCCTCGCTCCCTACGAGCAGTACTTC.

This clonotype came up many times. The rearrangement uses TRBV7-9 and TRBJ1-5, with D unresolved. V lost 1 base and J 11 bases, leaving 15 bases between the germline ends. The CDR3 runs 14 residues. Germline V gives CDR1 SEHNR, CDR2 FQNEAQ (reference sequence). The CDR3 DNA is TGTGCCAGCAGCTTAGGAAATTCCGGATCAGCCCAGCATTTT. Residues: CASSLGNSGSAQHF.

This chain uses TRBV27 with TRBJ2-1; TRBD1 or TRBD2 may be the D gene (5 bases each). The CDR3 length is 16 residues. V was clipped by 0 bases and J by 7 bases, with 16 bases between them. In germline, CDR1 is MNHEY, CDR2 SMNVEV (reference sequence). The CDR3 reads CASSLSGRVSTNEQFF. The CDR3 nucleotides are TGTGCCAGCAGTTTATCGGGGCGGGTTAGCACGAATGAGCAGTTCTTC.